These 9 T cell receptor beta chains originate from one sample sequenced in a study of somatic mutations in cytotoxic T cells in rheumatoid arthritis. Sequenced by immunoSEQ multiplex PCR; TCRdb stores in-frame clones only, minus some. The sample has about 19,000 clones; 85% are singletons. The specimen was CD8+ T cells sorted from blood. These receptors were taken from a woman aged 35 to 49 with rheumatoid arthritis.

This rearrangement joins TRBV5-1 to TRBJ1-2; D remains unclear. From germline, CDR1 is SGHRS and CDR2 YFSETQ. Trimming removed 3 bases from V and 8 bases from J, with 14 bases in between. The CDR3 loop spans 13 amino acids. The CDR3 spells CASSWEGHEGYTF. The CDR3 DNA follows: TGCGCCAGCAGCTGGGAGGGTCACGAGGGCTACACCTTC. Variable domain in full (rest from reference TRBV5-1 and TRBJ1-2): KAGVTQTPRYLIKTRGQQVTLSCSPISGHRSVSWYQQTPGQGLQFLFEYFSETQRNKGNFPGRFSGRQFSNSRSEMNVSTLELGDSALYLCASSWEGHEGYTFGSGTRLTVV.

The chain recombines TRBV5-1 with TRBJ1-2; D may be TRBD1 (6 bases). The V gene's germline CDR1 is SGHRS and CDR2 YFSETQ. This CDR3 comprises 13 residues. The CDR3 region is CASGRGFNYGYTF. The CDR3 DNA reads TGCGCATCGGGCAGGGGCTTTAACTATGGCTACACCTTC.

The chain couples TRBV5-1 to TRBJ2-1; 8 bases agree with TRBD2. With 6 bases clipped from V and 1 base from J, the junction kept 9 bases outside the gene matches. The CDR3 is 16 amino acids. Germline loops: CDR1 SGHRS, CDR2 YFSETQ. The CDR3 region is CASTSSGGPSYNEQFF. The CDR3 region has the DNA TGCGCCAGCACGAGCTCGGGGGGGCCTTCCTACAATGAGCAGTTCTTC.

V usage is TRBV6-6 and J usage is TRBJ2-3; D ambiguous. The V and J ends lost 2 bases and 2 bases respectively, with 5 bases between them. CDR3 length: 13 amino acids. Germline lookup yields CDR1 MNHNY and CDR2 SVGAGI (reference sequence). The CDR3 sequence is CASSYPNTDTQYF. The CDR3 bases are TGTGCCAGCAGTTACCCTAACACAGATACGCAGTATTTT.

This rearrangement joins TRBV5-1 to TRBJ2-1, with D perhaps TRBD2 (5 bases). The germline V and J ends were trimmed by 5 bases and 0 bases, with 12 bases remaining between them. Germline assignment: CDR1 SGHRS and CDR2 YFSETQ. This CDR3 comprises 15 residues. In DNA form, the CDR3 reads TGCGCCAGCAGACTACTAGAGAGCTCCTACAATGAGCAGTTCTTC. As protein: CASRLLESSYNEQFF.

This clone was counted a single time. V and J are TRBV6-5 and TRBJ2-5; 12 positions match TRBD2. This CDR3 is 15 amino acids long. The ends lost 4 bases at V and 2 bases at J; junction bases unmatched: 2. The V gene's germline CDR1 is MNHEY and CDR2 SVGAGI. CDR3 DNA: TGTGCCAGCAGTTCGCTAGCGGGGGGGCAAGAGACCCAGTACTTC. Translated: CASSSLAGGQETQYF.

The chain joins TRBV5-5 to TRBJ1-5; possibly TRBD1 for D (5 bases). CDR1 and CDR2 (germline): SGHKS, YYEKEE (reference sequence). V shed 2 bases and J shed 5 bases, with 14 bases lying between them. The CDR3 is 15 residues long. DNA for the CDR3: TGTGCCAGCAGCTTTCAGGGAAGGGAGGATCAGCCCCAGCATTTT. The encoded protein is CASSFQGREDQPQHF.

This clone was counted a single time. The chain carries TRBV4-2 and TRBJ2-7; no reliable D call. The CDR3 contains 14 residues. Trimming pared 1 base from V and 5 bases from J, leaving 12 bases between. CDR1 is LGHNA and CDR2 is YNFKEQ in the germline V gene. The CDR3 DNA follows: TGTGCCAGCAGCCAAGGCCCGGGTCTGAACGAGCAGTACTTC. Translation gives CASSQGPGLNEQYF.

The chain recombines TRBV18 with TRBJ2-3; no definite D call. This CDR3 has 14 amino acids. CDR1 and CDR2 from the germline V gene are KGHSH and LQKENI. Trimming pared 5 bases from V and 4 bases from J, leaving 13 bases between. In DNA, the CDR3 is TGTGCCAGCTCAGAACCCCAAGCCCCAGATACGCAGTATTTT. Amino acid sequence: CASSEPQAPDTQYF.